A single T cell receptor (beta chain) is shown here with its context. As yet, its antigen is unknown. This sample is drawn from a study of tumor-infiltrating lymphocytes in localized non-small cell lung cancer. Study background: Several tumor histologies, both smoking statuses, and some post-neoadjuvant chemotherapy samples were included. Resected tumor was paired with non-adjacent uninvolved lung from the same patient. Overall study results and limits: Tumor T-cell fraction from TCR sequencing was not associated with recurrence-free survival (p = 0.61). Tumors had more T cell infiltration than uninvolved lung, per TCRbeta sequencing and CD3 counts.

TCRdb's copy holds only in-frame clones and misses some; the assay was immunoSEQ multiplex PCR. The repertoire includes 20,000 to 25,000 clones, 80% of them detected once, and under 4% sits in the top ten. The CDR3 spans 13 residues. Germline V gene lookup returns CDR1 MNHEY and CDR2 SVGAGI. V was clipped by 6 bases and J by 7 bases; unmatched bases: 7. This sequence joins TRBV6-5 and TRBJ1-2, with 8 nucleotides matching TRBD1. The source of this sequence is a human donor with non-small cell lung cancer. Sequenced material: lung tumor tissue. The CDR3 nucleotides read TGTGCCAGCAGGGAGACAGGGGTATTTGGCTACACCTTC. Its protein is CASRETGVFGYTF.